A single sample is the source of the 2 T cell receptor beta chains below, sequenced in a study of T cell responses to AZD1222 COVID-19 vaccine. Clones were sequenced by immunoSEQ multiplex PCR, and TCRdb holds only the in-frame ones, with some missing. Among 200,000 or so clones, approximately 90% were seen once, and the ten largest hold under 7.5%. Sequenced here: peripheral blood, sampled on day 0 of AZD1222 vaccination. Receptor source: an adult in good health.

The CDR3 DNA is TGTGCCAGCAGCCATGGGGACAGGGTAGCCAAAAACATTCAGTACTTC. Protein sequence: CASSHGDRVAKNIQYF. The chain carries TRBV3-1 (or the pseudogene TRBV3-2) and TRBJ2-4; 9 bases are shared with TRBD1. Germline CDR1 is LGHDT and CDR2 is YNNKEL (reference sequence). There are 16 residues in the CDR3. After removal of 3 bases from V and 0 bases from J, the junction contained 3 bases not matched to a gene.

This chain joins TRBV5-1 and TRBJ1-2; tentatively, D is TRBD1 (6 bases). The CDR3 has 12 residues. V lost 0 bases and J 6 bases, leaving 6 bases between the germline ends. Germline CDR1 is SGHRS and CDR2 is YFSETQ. Here the CDR3 reads CASSLAGDGYTF. The CDR3 nucleotides are TGCGCCAGCAGCTTGGCAGGGGATGGCTACACCTTC.